Listed below are T cell receptor beta chains from one sample, sequenced in a study of blood T cells in healthy people across ages. TCRdb reprocessed the 5' RACE reads via MiXCR and lists one record per CDR3 protein. The repertoire holds some 890,000 distinct CDR3 sequences, with roughly 29% as singletons. These data were also filed under a second study, of T cells of mothers and their children.

Sequencing was performed on blood. The receptors were sampled from a woman aged 40 to 50 in good health. Both conserved end residues are trimmed from each CDR3.

J,V,CDR3
TRBJ2-3,TRBV5-1,ASSLFDRVTDTQY
TRBJ2-3,TRBV7-8,ASSRGPSDTQY
TRBJ2-7,TRBV6-2/TRBV6-3,ASGHGNEQY
TRBJ1-2,TRBV4-1,ASSQDRWVTNYGYT
TRBJ1-1,TRBV20-1,SAFGTANTEAF
TRBJ2-5,TRBV20-1,SASRGTPQETQY
TRBJ2-1,TRBV7-2,ASTPPGTFSYNEQF
TRBJ2-5,TRBV12-3/TRBV12-4,ASSFQAVISYGGQY
TRBJ2-1,TRBV18,ASSPPGRVYNEQF
TRBJ2-3,TRBV7-2,ASSSSGGDTDTQY
TRBJ1-6,TRBV11-2,ASSLVRRQGYNSPLH
TRBJ2-3,TRBV9,ASSVDRRDTQY
TRBJ1-4,TRBV20-1,SAISPGTGTEKLF
TRBJ2-7,TRBV3-1,ASSQVYSSYEQY
TRBJ2-1,TRBV5-1,ASSLGPPRVDNEQF
TRBJ2-1,TRBV28,ASRRPGQYNEQF
TRBJ2-3,TRBV29-1,SGATSADTQY
TRBJ1-2,TRBV28,ASSLPAHELVNYGYT